This T cell receptor (beta chain) was sequenced during a study of blood T cell repertoires in COVID-19. Study-wide background: Some COVID-19 samples were acute and others convalescent; all came from the United States, Italy and Spain. T cells, B-cell-depleted T cells, or PBMCs supplied cDNA or gDNA.

Under the authors' procedure: Reference gene primer amplification in the assay estimated nucleated cell counts. Only in-frame clones appear in the TCRdb table, and some are missing; sequencing was by immunoSEQ multiplex PCR. Clonal size and the V and J genes are those of that table, whereas D and trimming came from the DNA. This table has roughly 100,000 clones, about 86% appearing once. The V and J ends lost 6 bases and 3 bases respectively, with 12 bases between them. The CDR3 runs to 13 residues. CDR1 and CDR2 from the germline V gene are MDHEN and SYDVKM. The chain joins TRBV28 to TRBJ2-7; TRBD1 is a possible D gene (5 bases). The sequence was collected from a man in his fifties or sixties with COVID-19, enrolled during active disease. The sample taken for sequencing was peripheral blood. This CDR3 reads CASSPGPNYEQYF. For the CDR3, the DNA is TGTGCCAGCAGCCCAGGGCCCAACTACGAGCAGTACTTC.